A single sample gave rise to the 14 T cell receptor beta chains below, sequenced in a study of T cell repertoires in cytomegalovirus infection. TCRdb analysed the reads with MiXCR anew, one entry per CDR3 protein. The sample has approximately 730,000 distinct CDR3 sequences; around a third are singletons. For these TCRs, the target antigens are not known. Sequenced material: cultured PBMCs, taken from culture after CMV antigen stimulation. The receptors stem from a human donor in good health (CMV status not recorded). Some clones in this sample may be carry-over from other donors' samples.

Here the CDR3 DNA reads TGTGCCAGCAGTTTAGGTCCTCAGTACTACGAGCAGTACTTC. This sequence encodes CASSLGPQYYEQYF. This chain uses TRBV28 with TRBJ2-7; D call uncertain. Between the trimmed V and J ends, which lost 2 bases and 3 bases, there was a span of 11 bases. The CDR3 runs to 14 residues. CDR1 and CDR2 (germline): MDHEN, SYDVKM. Combining the CDR3 with reference TRBV28 and TRBJ2-7 gives the whole variable domain DVKVTQSSRYLVKRTGEKVFLECVQDMDHENMFWYRQDPGLGLRLIYFSYDVKMKEKGDIPEGYSVSREKKERFSLILESASTNQTSMYLCASSLGPQYYEQYFGPGTRLTVT.

Only a few counts were recorded for this clonotype. V gene TRBV27 combines with J gene TRBJ2-3, with 9 bases lining up with TRBD1. The CDR3 has 17 amino acids. Unmatched junction bases numbered 8, after V lost 3 bases and J lost 1 base. Germline V gene lookup returns CDR1 MNHEY and CDR2 SMNVEV (reference sequence). CDR3 DNA sequence: TGTGCCAGCAGTTTGAGACACAGGGGGCTGGGCACAGATACGCAGTATTTT. It encodes CASSLRHRGLGTDTQYF.

Many counts were recorded for this clonotype. This chain connects TRBV7-2 to TRBJ2-1, with 8 nucleotides matching TRBD2. Germline V CDR1 and CDR2: SGHTA, FQGNSA. The V gene end was trimmed by 3 bases and the J gene end by 6 bases; junction bases not matched to a gene: 7. This CDR3 is 15 amino acids long. The CDR3 DNA reads as TGTGCCAGCAGCTTCTCAGGGACTAGTGGCAATGAGCAGTTCTTC. Amino acid sequence: CASSFSGTSGNEQFF.

CDR3 protein: CASTPPEGTDTQYF. Here the CDR3 DNA reads TGTGCCAGCACCCCCCCGGAGGGCACAGATACGCAGTATTTT. The chain couples TRBV12-3 or TRBV12-4 to TRBJ2-3; a possible D gene is TRBD2 (5 bases). This CDR3 has 14 residues. The germline V and J ends were trimmed by 7 bases and 1 base, with 12 bases remaining between them.

CDR3 residues: CASRHRGNTEAFF. As DNA, the CDR3 is TGTGCCAGCCGCCACCGGGGGAACACTGAAGCTTTCTTT. V gene TRBV7-2 combines with J gene TRBJ1-1; D remains unclear. Per the germline V gene, CDR1 is SGHTA and CDR2 is FQGNSA. V lost 8 bases and J lost 1, with 11 bases in between. This CDR3 comprises 13 residues.

As concerns this clonotype: At one end the junction does not follow the germline gene, possibly because of a read error. The chain carries TRBV7-8 and TRBJ2-7, with D possibly being TRBD2 (5 bases). This CDR3 is built from 11 residues. The germline CDR1 and CDR2 sequences are SGHVS and FQNEAQ. CDR3 bases: TGTGCCAGCAGCTCCCTGGGGAGATTTACCTTC. Translation: CASSSLGRFTF.

The sample holds a few counts of this clonotype. This chain connects TRBV4-3 to TRBJ2-1, with TRBD1 matching 11 bases. The CDR3 extends over 15 amino acids. V lost 4 bases and J lost 7; bases outside the gene matches: 6. Looked up from germline, CDR1 is LGHNA and CDR2 is YSLEER. In nucleotides, the CDR3 is TGCGCCAGCAGCCTGGACAGGGGGCTTTGGAATGAGCAGTTCTTC. Translating it yields CASSLDRGLWNEQFF.

This clonotype was counted only a few times. The chain uses TRBV6-2 or TRBV6-3 and TRBJ2-1, with D tentatively TRBD1 or TRBD2 (5 bases each). CDR1 and CDR2 (germline): MNHEY, SVGEGT. The ends were cut back, 3 bases at V and 4 bases at J, with 7 bases in the middle. This CDR3 is built from 13 residues. CDR3 bases: TGTGCCAGCAGTTATGGGGGATACAATGAGCAGTTCTTC. The encoded protein is CASSYGGYNEQFF.

This clonotype was observed a single time. V is TRBV20-1 and J is TRBJ2-7; D gene ambiguous. V lost 0 bases and J lost 3, with 15 bases in between. The CDR3 contains 15 residues. The germline V gene has CDR1 DFQATT and CDR2 SNEGSKA (reference sequence). CDR3 sequence reads: CSARDNKGSDYEQYF. In DNA form, the CDR3 reads TGCAGTGCTAGAGATAACAAGGGAAGTGACTACGAGCAGTACTTC.

V is TRBV7-3 and J is TRBJ2-3, with a weak D call TRBD2 (5 bases). The germline gives CDR1 SGHTA, CDR2 FQGTGA. The ends were cut back, 4 bases at V and 0 bases at J, with 14 bases in the middle. The CDR3 has 16 residues. The DNA for the CDR3 is TGTGCCAGCAGCTCCTTTGAGGGAGTCAGCACAGATACGCAGTATTTT. Protein: CASSSFEGVSTDTQYF.

V usage is TRBV12-3 or TRBV12-4 and J usage is TRBJ2-3; 7 nucleotides agree with TRBD1. The CDR3 totals 15 residues. The junction had 7 bases not matched to a gene; V was cut back by 6 bases and J by 1 base. The CDR3 loop is CASRRQGEGTDTQYF. The DNA for the CDR3 is TGTGCCAGCAGACGACAGGGTGAGGGCACAGATACGCAGTATTTT.

This chain links TRBV19 with TRBJ2-1, with 10 bases lining up with TRBD2. The CDR3 sequence is 15 residues long. Looked up from germline, CDR1 is LNHDA and CDR2 is SQIVND (reference sequence). J was trimmed by 5 bases and V by 7 bases; bases with no gene match: 8. CDR3 amino acids: CASTSLAGANNEQFF. CDR3 nucleotide sequence: TGTGCCAGTACCTCCCTAGCGGGGGCCAACAATGAGCAGTTCTTC. The full variable domain, rest sourced from reference TRBV19 and TRBJ2-1, is DGGITQSPKYLFRKEGQNVTLSCEQNLNHDAMYWYRQDPGQGLRLIYYSQIVNDFQKGDIAEGYSVSREKKESFPLTVTSAQKNPTAFYLCASTSLAGANNEQFFGPGTRLTVL.

The chain uses TRBV4-3 and TRBJ1-2, with D tentatively TRBD1 (5 bases). CDR3 length: 13 residues. The germline gives CDR1 LGHNA, CDR2 YSLEER. The V end lost 4 bases, the J end lost 4 bases, and 10 bases lay between the germline ends. In DNA form, the CDR3 reads TGCGCCAGCAGCCGGCAGGGTCTCTATGGCTACACCTTC. Protein: CASSRQGLYGYTF.

This sequence joins TRBV20-1 and TRBJ2-7, with 8 nucleotides matching TRBD1. Germline assignment: CDR1 DFQATT and CDR2 SNEGSKA (reference sequence). Trimming at V came to 3 bases and at J to 2 bases, leaving 6 bases not matched to a gene. The CDR3 covers 14 residues. CDR3 nucleotide sequence: TGCAGTGCTAGGGGGACAGGAGGCACCTACGAGCAGTACTTC. Translated: CSARGTGGTYEQYF.